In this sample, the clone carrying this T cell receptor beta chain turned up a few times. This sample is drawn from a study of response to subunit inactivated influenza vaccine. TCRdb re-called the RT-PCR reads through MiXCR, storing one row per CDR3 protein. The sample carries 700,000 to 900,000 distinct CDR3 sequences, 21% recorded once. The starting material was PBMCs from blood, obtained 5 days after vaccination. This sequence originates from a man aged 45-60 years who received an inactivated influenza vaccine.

The CDR3 sequence is CASSQALTGSAGELFF. CDR3 sequence (DNA): TGTGCCAGCAGCCAAGCTCTTACAGGCTCCGCCGGGGAGCTGTTTTTT. The chain recombines TRBV4-2 with TRBJ2-2; weak D call: TRBD1 (5 bases). The CDR3 is 16 residues long. The germline gives CDR1 LGHNA, CDR2 YNFKEQ. V shed 1 base and J shed 6 bases, with 15 bases lying between them.